Listed here are 21 T cell receptor beta chains from one sample, sequenced in a study of blood T cell repertoires in COVID-19. The repertoire was sequenced with immunoSEQ multiplex PCR; TCRdb's copy has only in-frame clones and lacks some. The sample holds approximately 240,000 clones, 80% to 90% seen once. The sample taken for sequencing was PBMCs or T cells enriched from blood (not recorded which). The source is a woman aged 18-30 years in a cohort exposed to, infected with or recovered from COVID-19 (not recorded which).

The chain is built from TRBV5-5 and TRBJ2-7, with D perhaps TRBD2 (5 bases). The CDR3 is made up of 13 amino acids. With 1 base removed from V and 5 bases from J, the gap between germline ends came to 10 bases. Germline V gives CDR1 SGHKS, CDR2 YYEKEE (reference sequence). DNA for the CDR3: TGTGCCAGCAGCTTGAGTGCGGGTCACGAGCAGTACTTC. This codes for CASSLSAGHEQYF.

The gene calls are TRBV28 and TRBJ2-7, with 9 bases identical to TRBD1. The V segment lost 3 bases and the J segment 7 bases; nucleotides outside the gene matches: 7. The CDR3 consists of 14 residues. Germline V gene sequence: CDR1 MDHEN, CDR2 SYDVKM. CDR3: CASSLRTGVGEQYF. As DNA, the CDR3 is TGTGCCAGCAGTTTGCGGACAGGGGTGGGGGAGCAGTACTTC.

V usage is TRBV27 and J usage is TRBJ2-7; possibly TRBD2 for D (5 bases). Between the trimmed V and J ends, which lost 3 bases and 1 base, there was a span of 7 bases. Germline V lookup: CDR1 MNHEY, CDR2 SMNVEV (reference sequence). This CDR3 region has 13 residues. CDR3 region: CASSFRGSYEQYF. CDR3 DNA: TGTGCCAGCAGTTTCCGGGGATCCTACGAGCAGTACTTC.

This clone was detected a few times. This chain links TRBV6-1 with TRBJ2-3, with D maybe TRBD1 (5 bases). V lost 3 bases to trimming and J lost 5 bases, with 12 bases between them. Germline CDR1 MNHNS, CDR2 SASEGT. The CDR3 has 14 amino acids. In DNA form, the CDR3 reads TGTGCCAGCAGTGATCAAGGGGTTAGAGATACGCAGTATTTT. Its protein product is CASSDQGVRDTQYF.

This clone appeared a single time. The chain combines TRBV11-2 with TRBJ2-2, with 10 bases matching TRBD1. This CDR3 spans 17 amino acids. After removal of 2 bases from V and 0 bases from J, the junction contained 3 bases not matched to a gene. CDR1 is SGHAT, CDR2 FQNNGV, per germline. The CDR3 sequence: CASSLSGQGANTGELFF. The CDR3 region has the DNA TGTGCCAGCAGCTTATCAGGACAGGGGGCGAACACCGGGGAGCTGTTTTTT. The variable domain in full, completed from reference TRBV11-2 and TRBJ2-2, reads EAGVAQSPRYKIIEKRQSVAFWCNPISGHATLYWYQQILGQGPKLLIQFQNNGVVDDSQLPKDRFSAERLKGVDSTLKIQPAKLEDSAVYLCASSLSGQGANTGELFFGEGSRLTVL.

The chain uses TRBV28 and TRBJ1-3, with a tentative D call TRBD1 (6 bases). Germline V CDR1 and CDR2: MDHEN, SYDVKM. This CDR3 has 13 residues. The germline V and J ends were trimmed by 7 bases and 7 bases, with 14 bases remaining between them. Here the CDR3 reads CASTLGGANTIYF. DNA of the CDR3: TGTGCCAGCACTCTAGGGGGGGCGAACACCATATATTTT.

The gene calls are TRBV2 and TRBJ2-7; D uncertain. Per germline, CDR1 SNHLY and CDR2 FYNNEI. The V end was cut by 2 bases, the J end by 5 bases, with 7 bases between. The CDR3 covers 12 residues. The CDR3 bases are TGTGCCAGCAGTGAATCGAGCAACGAGCAGTACTTC. Residues: CASSESSNEQYF. Full variable domain (remainder filled in from reference TRBV2 and TRBJ2-7): EPEVTQTPSHQVTQMGQEVILRCVPISNHLYFYWYRQILGQKVEFLVSFYNNEISEKSEIFDDQFSVERPDGSNFTLKIRSTKLEDSAMYFCASSESSNEQYFGPGTRLTVT.

The J gene is TRBJ1-1, the V gene TRBV5-1; D remains ambiguous. Per germline, CDR1 SGHRS and CDR2 YFSETQ. The CDR3 has 14 residues. Trimming removed 0 bases from V and 4 bases from J, with 10 bases in between. DNA of the CDR3: TGCGCCAGCAGCTTGGACAGTTTGAGCACTGAAGCTTTCTTT. It yields the protein CASSLDSLSTEAFF.

This sequence joins TRBV6-5 and TRBJ2-7; weak D call: TRBD1 (5 bases). The ends were cut back, 5 bases at V and 2 bases at J, with 16 bases in the middle. Germline V gives CDR1 MNHEY, CDR2 SVGAGI. CDR3 length equals 15 residues. CDR3 protein: CASSIATDRTYEQYF. CDR3 coding DNA: TGTGCCAGCAGTATTGCGACAGATCGGACCTACGAGCAGTACTTC.

Of note for this clone: One end of the junction varies from germline; a read error may be responsible. The J gene is TRBJ2-1, the V gene TRBV7-7; possible D gene TRBD2, 6 bases. There are 14 residues in the CDR3. Per germline, CDR1 SSHAT and CDR2 FNYEAQ (reference sequence). The CDR3 DNA follows: TGTGCTAGCAGCTCGACTAGTGGGACCGATGAGCAGTTCTTC. This translates into CASSSTSGTDEQFF.

The table lists this clone with a few counts. The V gene is TRBV7-9, the J gene TRBJ1-2, with TRBD1 as a possible D gene (6 bases). In germline, CDR1 is SEHNR, CDR2 FQNEAQ (reference sequence). The V end was cut by 5 bases, the J end by 8 bases, with 15 bases between. The CDR3 is 13 amino acids. As DNA, the CDR3 is TGTGCCAGCAGCCCACAGGGAAATGGCGGCTACACCTTC. As protein: CASSPQGNGGYTF.

The table lists this clone with a few counts. The chain links TRBV11-2 to TRBJ2-1; the D gene is possibly TRBD1 (5 bases). The V end lost 5 bases, the J end lost 8 bases, and 10 bases lay between the germline ends. CDR1 SGHAT and CDR2 FQNNGV come from the germline V gene. The CDR3 covers 12 residues. CDR3: CASSPRGHEQFF. CDR3 nucleotides: TGTGCCAGCAGCCCAAGGGGCCATGAGCAGTTCTTC.

This chain joins TRBV9 and TRBJ1-3; D perhaps matches TRBD1 (5 bases). This CDR3 spans 14 amino acids. V was trimmed by 3 bases and J by 1 base, leaving 8 bases between them. CDR1 and CDR2 from the germline V gene are SGDLS and YYNGEE. As DNA, the CDR3 is TGTGCCAGCAGCGCCCAGGGTTCTGGAAACACCATATATTTT. This gives the protein CASSAQGSGNTIYF.

The chain recombines TRBV19 with TRBJ1-6; 9 bases are shared with TRBD1. Looked up from germline, CDR1 is LNHDA and CDR2 is SQIVND (reference sequence). The junction had 8 bases not matched to a gene; V was cut back by 2 bases and J by 9 bases. CDR3 length: 16 amino acids. Here the CDR3 DNA reads TGTGCCAGTAGTATAACTATGACAGGGGGGTCTTCACCCCTCCACTTT. Its protein is CASSITMTGGSSPLHF.

This chain uses TRBV2 with TRBJ2-7; maybe TRBD2 (5 bases). CDR1 is SNHLY and CDR2 is FYNNEI in the germline V gene. V lost 1 base and J 2 bases, leaving 12 bases between the germline ends. This CDR3 has 15 residues. CDR3 residues: CASSEGAGGPYEQYF. In DNA, the CDR3 is TGTGCCAGCAGTGAAGGTGCAGGAGGTCCCTACGAGCAGTACTTC.

The chain links TRBV19 to TRBJ2-1; D unresolved. Germline V lookup: CDR1 LNHDA, CDR2 SQIVND (reference sequence). The CDR3 spans 13 residues. The germline V and J ends were trimmed by 0 bases and 8 bases, with 8 bases remaining between them. The CDR3 DNA sequence: TGTGCCAGTAGTATAGATTTACCGGATGAGCAGTTCTTC. Its protein product is CASSIDLPDEQFF.

This clone was observed once. This rearrangement joins TRBV5-4 to TRBJ2-3; 10 positions match TRBD2. Germline V lookup: CDR1 SGHNT, CDR2 YYREEE (reference sequence). The CDR3 extends over 15 amino acids. The trim removed 0 bases at V and 5 bases at J, leaving 3 bases unmatched. This CDR3 is CASSLASGSKDTQYF. Written as DNA, the CDR3 is TGTGCCAGCAGCTTGGCTAGCGGGAGTAAAGATACGCAGTATTTT.

This clone was recorded a few times. V gene TRBV25-1 combines with J gene TRBJ2-3; TRBD2 agrees at 12 bases. Germline values: CDR1 MGHDK, CDR2 SYGVNS. Trimming took 6 bases from V and 4 from J; bases not matched to a gene: 8. CDR3 length: 16 residues. CDR3 loop: CASSPASGRGADTQYF. The CDR3 nucleotides read TGTGCCAGCAGCCCCGCTAGCGGGAGGGGCGCAGATACGCAGTATTTT.

J is TRBJ1-4 and V is TRBV7-8, with a weak D call TRBD1 (6 bases). Germline V gives CDR1 SGHVS, CDR2 FQNEAQ. CDR3 length equals 16 residues. V lost 5 bases and J 1 base, leaving 14 bases between the germline ends. CDR3 loop: CASSPGRTETNEKLFF. The CDR3 DNA sequence: TGTGCCAGCAGCCCCGGTCGGACAGAAACTAATGAAAAACTGTTTTTT.

The V and J genes are TRBV5-6 and TRBJ2-3; 9 nucleotides match TRBD2. CDR3 length equals 15 residues. J was trimmed by 2 bases and V by 4 bases; bases with no gene match: 5. Germline V gives CDR1 SGHDT, CDR2 YYEEEE. The CDR3 reads CASSLLAGYTDTQYF. CDR3 bases: TGTGCCAGCAGCCTTCTAGCGGGATACACAGATACGCAGTATTTT.

The V gene is TRBV5-8, the J gene TRBJ2-5; the D gene is possibly TRBD2 (6 bases). Looked up from germline, CDR1 is SGHTS and CDR2 is YDEGEE. This CDR3 spans 17 amino acids. V lost 2 bases and J lost 2, with 19 bases in between. Here the CDR3 reads CASSLGGSPGEQETQYF. The DNA for the CDR3 is TGTGCCAGCAGCTTAGGAGGGTCTCCGGGGGAGCAAGAGACCCAGTACTTC. The complete variable domain, with remaining parts taken from reference TRBV5-8 and TRBJ2-5, reads EAGVTQSPTHLIKTRGQQATLRCSPISGHTSVYWYQQALGLGLQFLLWYDEGEERNRGNFPPRFSGRQFPNYSSELNVNALELEDSALYLCASSLGGSPGEQETQYFGPGTRLLVL.